This TCR beta chain was recorded in a study of blood T cell repertoires in COVID-19. About the research overall: There were acute and convalescent COVID-19 samples, and they came from the United States, Italy and Spain.

The germline V gene has CDR1 SNHLY and CDR2 FYNNEI. This CDR3 is 14 amino acids long. With 8 bases clipped from V and 4 bases from J, the junction kept 6 bases outside the gene matches. Authors' data handling: Estimation of nucleated cell counts was performed using reference gene primer amplification. Sequenced by immunoSEQ multiplex PCR; TCRdb stores in-frame clones only, minus some. The D gene and trimming were derived from the DNA, and the V and J assignments and clone size from that table. Of roughly 150,000 clones listed, more than 75% are singletons. Sequencing was done on a sample of peripheral blood. The receptor was derived from a man younger than 35 with COVID-19, enrolled during active disease. V gene TRBV2 combines with J gene TRBJ2-7; 12 bases fit TRBD2. CDR3 amino acids: CASLTSGSRYEQYF. The DNA of the CDR3 is TGTGCCAGCTTGACTAGCGGGAGTCGATACGAGCAGTACTTC. Full variable domain (outside the CDR3, taken from reference TRBV2 and TRBJ2-7): EPEVTQTPSHQVTQMGQEVILRCVPISNHLYFYWYRQILGQKVEFLVSFYNNEISEKSEIFDDQFSVERPDGSNFTLKIRSTKLEDSAMYFCASLTSGSRYEQYFGPGTRLTVT.